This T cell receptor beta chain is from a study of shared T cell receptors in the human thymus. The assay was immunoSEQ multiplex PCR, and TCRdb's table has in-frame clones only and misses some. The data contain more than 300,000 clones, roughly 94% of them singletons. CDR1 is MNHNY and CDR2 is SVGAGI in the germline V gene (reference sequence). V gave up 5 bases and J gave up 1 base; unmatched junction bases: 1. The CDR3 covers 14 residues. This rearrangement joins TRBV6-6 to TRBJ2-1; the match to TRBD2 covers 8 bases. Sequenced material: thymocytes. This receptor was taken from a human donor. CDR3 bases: TGTGCCAGCAGTACTAGCGGTTCCTACAATGAGCAGTTCTTC. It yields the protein CASSTSGSYNEQFF.